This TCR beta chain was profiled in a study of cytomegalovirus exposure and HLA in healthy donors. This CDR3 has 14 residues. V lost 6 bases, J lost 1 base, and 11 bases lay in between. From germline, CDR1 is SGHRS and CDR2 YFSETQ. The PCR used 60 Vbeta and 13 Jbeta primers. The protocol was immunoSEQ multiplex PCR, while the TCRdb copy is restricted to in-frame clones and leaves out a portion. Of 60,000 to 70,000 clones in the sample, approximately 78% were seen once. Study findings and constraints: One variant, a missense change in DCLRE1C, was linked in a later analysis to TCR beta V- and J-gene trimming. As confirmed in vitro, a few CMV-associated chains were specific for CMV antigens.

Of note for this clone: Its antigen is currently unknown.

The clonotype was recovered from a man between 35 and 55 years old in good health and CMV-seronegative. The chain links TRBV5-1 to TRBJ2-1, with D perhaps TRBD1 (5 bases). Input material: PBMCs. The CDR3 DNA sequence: TGCGCCAGCACCTCAGGGTTATCCTACAATGAGCAGTTCTTC. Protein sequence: CASTSGLSYNEQFF.